A single sample gave rise to the 28 T cell receptor beta chains below, sequenced in a study of T cells in Graves' hyperthyroidism and ophthalmopathy. Amplification of TCR beta CDR3 regions used RNA as the template. The HTBI primer set drove a first-round RT-PCR of the TCR CDR3. TCRdb fed the multiplex PCR reads into MiXCR, producing one record per CDR3 protein. The sample lists fewer than 500,000 distinct CDR3 sequences, about 14% occurring once. The sequenced material came from blood. Receptors were obtained from a man aged 18-30 years with Graves' ophthalmopathy.

This clonotype showed up many times. This sequence joins TRBV12-3 or TRBV12-4 and TRBJ1-5; the D gene is possibly TRBD1 (5 bases). V lost 3 bases and J lost 3, with 9 bases in between. There are 14 residues in the CDR3. Here the CDR3 DNA reads TGTGCCAGCAGTTTCGCCGGGGCCAATCAGCCCCAGCATTTT. It is translated as CASSFAGANQPQHF.

The table lists this clonotype with many counts. The chain employs TRBV30 and TRBJ1-2; the D is unclear. CDR1 GTSNPN and CDR2 SVGIG come from the germline V gene (reference sequence). The CDR3 is 11 amino acids. The chain's CDR3 is CAGWANYGYTF. CDR3 nucleotides: TGTGCTGGGTGGGCAAACTATGGCTACACCTTC.

This clonotype occurred many times. This chain joins TRBV20-1 and TRBJ2-5, with D possibly being TRBD1 (6 bases). CDR3 size: 14 residues. V lost 4 bases to trimming and J lost 4 bases, with 16 bases between them. Germline V gene sequence: CDR1 DFQATT, CDR2 SNEGSKA (reference sequence). CDR3 region: CSAKQGGMGETQYF. DNA of the CDR3: TGCAGTGCTAAACAGGGTGGGATGGGAGAGACCCAGTACTTC.

This clonotype has at least ten counts. In DNA form, the CDR3 reads TGTGCCAGCAGTCCCGGGACAGGGGTGATAGCTGAAGCTTTCTTT. It encodes CASSPGTGVIAEAFF. V gene TRBV12-3 or TRBV12-4 combines with J gene TRBJ1-1, with 10 bases aligning to TRBD1. V was pared by 5 bases and J by 6 bases, with 9 bases of the junction left unmatched. CDR3 length: 15 amino acids.

This clonotype has just one count. The rearrangement joins TRBV28 to TRBJ2-5; the D is unclear. The CDR3 covers 15 residues. The V gene lost 6 bases and the J gene lost 1 base, with 15 bases spanning the gap. Germline assignment: CDR1 MDHEN and CDR2 SYDVKM. CDR3 nucleotides: TGTGCCAGCAGCTGGCTCGTGGGTTCCCAAGAGACCCAGTACTTC. Protein sequence: CASSWLVGSQETQYF.

At least ten counts were recorded for this clonotype. The chain combines TRBV6-1 with TRBJ1-1, with 12 bases matching TRBD1. This CDR3 has 17 amino acids. J was trimmed by 4 bases and V by 2 bases; bases with no gene match: 8. Germline values: CDR1 MNHNS, CDR2 SASEGT. The CDR3 here is CASSERGQGAGSTEAFF. For the CDR3, the DNA is TGTGCCAGCAGTGAACGGGGACAGGGGGCTGGAAGCACTGAAGCTTTCTTT.

This clonotype was picked up many times. V is TRBV6-1 and J is TRBJ2-3; D is possibly TRBD1 (6 bases). Deletions cut 7 bases from V and 3 bases from J, with 14 bases between. Germline CDR1 is MNHNS and CDR2 is SASEGT. This CDR3 spans 14 amino acids. The CDR3 DNA follows: TGTGCCAGCATCGTACAGGGAAGGACAGATACGCAGTATTTT. This translates into CASIVQGRTDTQYF.

In the case of this clonotype: A single base separates this from a much larger clone, so it may be a read error. This chain links TRBV27 with TRBJ1-6; TRBD1 matches at 8 bases. Germline CDR1 reads MNHEY; CDR2 reads SMNVEV (reference sequence). The V and J ends lost 3 bases and 7 bases, in that order; junction bases with no gene match: 2. This CDR3 has 14 amino acids. The CDR3 DNA reads as TGTGCCAGCAGTTTGCACAGGGGGAATTCACCCCTCCACTTT. Its translation: CASSLHRGNSPLHF.

In this sample, this clonotype turned up many times. The rearrangement joins TRBV7-9 to TRBJ1-1, with D uncertain. The CDR3 is 15 amino acids. The germline V and J ends were trimmed by 5 bases and 5 bases, with 18 bases remaining between them. Germline V gene sequence: CDR1 SEHNR, CDR2 FQNEAQ (reference sequence). The CDR3 sequence: CASSPTGEGRTEAFF. DNA for the CDR3: TGTGCCAGCAGCCCCACCGGGGAGGGTCGAACTGAAGCTTTCTTT.

There are many counts of this clonotype. This chain uses TRBV12-3 or TRBV12-4 with TRBJ1-5; unclear D gene. V lost 3 bases to trimming and J lost 3 bases, with 15 bases between them. The CDR3 spans 16 residues. CDR3 nucleotide sequence: TGTGCCAGCAGTTTGCTTTCAGGACGGCCCAATCAGCCCCAGCATTTT. Its translation: CASSLLSGRPNQPQHF.

The chain joins TRBV12-3 or TRBV12-4 to TRBJ1-2; TRBD1 is a possible D gene (6 bases). Trimming took 2 bases from V and 8 from J, leaving 12 bases between them. This CDR3 has 13 amino acids. Written as DNA, the CDR3 is TGTGCCAGCAGTTTACGGGGACATGTCGGCTACACCTTC. Its translation is CASSLRGHVGYTF.

This clonotype came up many times. V is TRBV4-1 and J is TRBJ1-2, with 8 nucleotides matching TRBD1. This CDR3 contains 19 residues. V lost 2 bases to trimming and J lost 7 bases; unmatched junction nucleotides: 21. In germline, CDR1 is MGHRA, CDR2 YSYEKL. CDR3 coding DNA: TGCGCCAGCAGCCAACTAATCGGAGGACAGGGAATGCAGAAGATTGGCTACACCTTC. It codes for CASSQLIGGQGMQKIGYTF.

This clonotype was seen at least ten times. This sequence joins TRBV20-1 and TRBJ2-7, with TRBD2 as a possible D gene (5 bases). Germline values: CDR1 DFQATT, CDR2 SNEGSKA (reference sequence). The V gene lost 6 bases and the J gene lost 4 bases, with 16 bases spanning the gap. This CDR3 spans 13 amino acids. CDR3 sequence reads: CSATTPRGYEQYF. CDR3 nucleotide sequence: TGCAGTGCCACGACTCCACGGGGATACGAGCAGTACTTC.

There are many counts of this clonotype. The chain has TRBV11-1 and TRBJ2-1; 8 nucleotides agree with TRBD2. The germline V gene has CDR1 SGHAT and CDR2 FQDESV (reference sequence). CDR3 length equals 17 residues. With V trimmed by 3 bases and J by 4 bases, 11 bases remained unmatched. CDR3 nucleotide sequence: TGTGCCAGCAGCTTCCCTCCCTCAGCGGGAGAGTACAATGAGCAGTTCTTC. Amino acids: CASSFPPSAGEYNEQFF.

The V call is TRBV19, the J call TRBJ1-1, with unresolved D. CDR3 length equals 12 residues. V was shortened by 3 bases and J by 2 bases, with 4 bases between the two germline ends. Germline CDR1 reads LNHDA; CDR2 reads SQIVND (reference sequence). The CDR3 region is CASSMRNTEAFF. The CDR3 region has the DNA TGTGCCAGTAGTATGAGAAACACTGAAGCTTTCTTT.

This clonotype was counted ten times or more. V gene TRBV6-2 or TRBV6-3 combines with J gene TRBJ2-1, with D unclear. There are 16 residues in the CDR3. The V gene lost 2 bases and the J gene lost 3 bases, with 14 bases spanning the gap. The germline gives CDR1 MNHEY, CDR2 SVGEGT. The CDR3 region is CASSYLPLGRYNEQFF. CDR3 in DNA: TGTGCCAGCAGTTACCTTCCCCTGGGCCGCTACAATGAGCAGTTCTTC.

This clonotype was seen at least ten times. CDR3: CSASGGANTDTQYF. In DNA form, the CDR3 reads TGCAGTGCTAGCGGGGGGGCCAACACAGATACGCAGTATTTT. The chain carries TRBV20-1 and TRBJ2-3, with TRBD2 identical over 8 bases. V shed 3 bases, J shed 2 bases, and the junction held 4 bases outside the gene matches. The germline CDR1 and CDR2 sequences are DFQATT and SNEGSKA (reference sequence). This CDR3 comprises 14 residues.

This clonotype occurred many times. This chain joins TRBV11-3 and TRBJ2-3, with 9 positions matching TRBD2. The CDR3 length is 16 residues. V lost 1 base to trimming and J lost 4 bases; unmatched junction nucleotides: 6. Germline values: CDR1 SGHNT, CDR2 YENEEA. The CDR3 sequence: CASSLGSGLAADTQYF. The DNA of the CDR3 is TGTGCCAGCAGCTTAGGGTCGGGACTAGCCGCAGATACGCAGTATTTT.

This clonotype was observed many times. The chain combines TRBV24-1 with TRBJ2-3; D is possibly TRBD1 (7 bases). The CDR3 is 15 residues long. Germline V lookup: CDR1 KGHDR, CDR2 SFDVKD. Deletions cut 4 bases from V and 0 bases from J, with 10 bases between. CDR3 sequence reads: CATSESGGSTDTQYF. The CDR3 coding sequence is TGTGCCACCAGTGAATCAGGGGGGAGCACAGATACGCAGTATTTT.

This clonotype was seen ten or more times. The gene calls are TRBV5-6 and TRBJ1-2; the D is unclear. The CDR3 consists of 13 residues. The V gene lost 3 bases and the J gene lost 8 bases, with 14 bases spanning the gap. The germline CDR1 and CDR2 sequences are SGHDT and YYEEEE. CDR3 loop: CASSSSPPDGYTF. The DNA of the CDR3 is TGTGCCAGCAGCTCTAGCCCCCCTGACGGCTACACCTTC.

This clonotype was seen repeatedly, ten times or more. The chain carries TRBV7-8 and TRBJ2-5, with D possibly being TRBD1 (8 bases). The V and J ends lost 6 bases and 5 bases respectively, with 22 bases between them. Germline loops: CDR1 SGHVS, CDR2 FQNEAQ. The CDR3 length is 16 residues. The chain's CDR3 is CASRDRDYQGVETQYF. Here the CDR3 DNA reads TGTGCCAGCAGGGACAGGGACTACCAGGGAGTGGAGACCCAGTACTTC.

This clonotype was detected only a few times. V and J are TRBV30 and TRBJ1-6; D is perhaps TRBD1 (6 bases). The CDR3 extends over 15 amino acids. Germline-derived CDR1 and CDR2 are GTSNPN and SVGIG (reference sequence). Trimming pared 4 bases from V and 6 bases from J, leaving 16 bases between. CDR3 bases: TGTGCCTGGAAGTTAGGACAGTCTATTAATTCACCCCTCCACTTT. Translation: CAWKLGQSINSPLHF.

This clonotype turned up a few times. The V call is TRBV5-1, the J call TRBJ2-4; a possible D gene is TRBD1 (5 bases). The CDR3 spans 14 residues. V shed 2 bases and J shed 8 bases, with 14 bases lying between them. Germline V CDR1 and CDR2: SGHRS, YFSETQ. CDR3 DNA: TGCGCCAGCAGCTTTCGACAGTTAAATGACATTCAGTACTTC. Amino acid sequence: CASSFRQLNDIQYF.

This clonotype was observed many times. The rearrangement links TRBV2 to TRBJ1-2; a weak D match, TRBD1 (6 bases). V was trimmed by 5 bases and J by 4 bases, leaving 8 bases between them. The length of the CDR3 is 12 residues. Germline CDR1 reads SNHLY; CDR2 reads FYNNEI. The CDR3 loop is CASSKDSYGYTF. The CDR3 nucleotides are TGTGCCAGCAGTAAGGACAGCTATGGCTACACCTTC.

This clonotype was found many times. This chain connects TRBV27 to TRBJ1-5; TRBD1 is a possible D gene (5 bases). Deletions cut 8 bases from V and 2 bases from J, with 13 bases between. The CDR3 sequence is 14 residues long. Germline lookup yields CDR1 MNHEY and CDR2 SMNVEV (reference sequence). CDR3 amino acids: CASGGTPGNQPQHF. As DNA, the CDR3 is TGTGCCAGCGGCGGGACTCCTGGCAATCAGCCCCAGCATTTT.

This clonotype came up many times. The J gene is TRBJ2-7, the V gene TRBV5-1, with TRBD2 matching over 11 bases. Germline CDR1 reads SGHRS; CDR2 reads YFSETQ. This CDR3 is built from 16 residues. The V segment lost 4 bases and the J segment 3 bases; nucleotides outside the gene matches: 9. Here the CDR3 reads CASSRYTGTSGYEQYF. The CDR3 DNA is TGCGCCAGCAGCCGCTACACCGGGACTAGCGGCTACGAGCAGTACTTC.

This clonotype has a count of ten or more. This chain uses TRBV7-9 with TRBJ2-5, with 7 bases lining up with TRBD1. The germline V gene has CDR1 SEHNR and CDR2 FQNEAQ (reference sequence). The V and J ends lost 5 bases and 3 bases, in that order; junction bases with no gene match: 6. CDR3 length: 14 residues. The CDR3, as DNA: TGTGCCAGCAGCACTGACAGGGCGGAAGAGACCCAGTACTTC. It encodes CASSTDRAEETQYF.

This clonotype occurred many times. The rearrangement joins TRBV10-3 to TRBJ2-7; D may be TRBD1 (6 bases). From germline, CDR1 is ENHRY and CDR2 SYGVKD. The CDR3 contains 13 residues. Trimming removed 7 bases from V and 2 bases from J, with 12 bases in between. The CDR3 DNA sequence: TGTGCCATCACCCCCGGGACACCCTACGAGCAGTACTTC. This sequence encodes CAITPGTPYEQYF.